Described below is a single TCR beta chain sequence and its context. This entry is derived from a study of control samples from healthy donors and cancer patients. The repertoire was sequenced with immunoSEQ multiplex PCR; TCRdb's copy has only in-frame clones and lacks some. Its table records some 190,000 clones. The CDR3 sequence is 14 residues long. V lost 0 bases and J lost 13, with 15 bases in between. CDR1 MNHEY and CDR2 SMNVEV come from the germline V gene (reference sequence). The gene calls are TRBV27 and TRBJ1-4; D unclear. Sequencing input: blood. The sequence derives from a woman younger than 45 in good health. The CDR3 sequence: CASSLSREGFSLFF. CDR3 in DNA: TGTGCCAGCAGTTTATCGCGGGAAGGGTTCTCACTGTTTTTT.